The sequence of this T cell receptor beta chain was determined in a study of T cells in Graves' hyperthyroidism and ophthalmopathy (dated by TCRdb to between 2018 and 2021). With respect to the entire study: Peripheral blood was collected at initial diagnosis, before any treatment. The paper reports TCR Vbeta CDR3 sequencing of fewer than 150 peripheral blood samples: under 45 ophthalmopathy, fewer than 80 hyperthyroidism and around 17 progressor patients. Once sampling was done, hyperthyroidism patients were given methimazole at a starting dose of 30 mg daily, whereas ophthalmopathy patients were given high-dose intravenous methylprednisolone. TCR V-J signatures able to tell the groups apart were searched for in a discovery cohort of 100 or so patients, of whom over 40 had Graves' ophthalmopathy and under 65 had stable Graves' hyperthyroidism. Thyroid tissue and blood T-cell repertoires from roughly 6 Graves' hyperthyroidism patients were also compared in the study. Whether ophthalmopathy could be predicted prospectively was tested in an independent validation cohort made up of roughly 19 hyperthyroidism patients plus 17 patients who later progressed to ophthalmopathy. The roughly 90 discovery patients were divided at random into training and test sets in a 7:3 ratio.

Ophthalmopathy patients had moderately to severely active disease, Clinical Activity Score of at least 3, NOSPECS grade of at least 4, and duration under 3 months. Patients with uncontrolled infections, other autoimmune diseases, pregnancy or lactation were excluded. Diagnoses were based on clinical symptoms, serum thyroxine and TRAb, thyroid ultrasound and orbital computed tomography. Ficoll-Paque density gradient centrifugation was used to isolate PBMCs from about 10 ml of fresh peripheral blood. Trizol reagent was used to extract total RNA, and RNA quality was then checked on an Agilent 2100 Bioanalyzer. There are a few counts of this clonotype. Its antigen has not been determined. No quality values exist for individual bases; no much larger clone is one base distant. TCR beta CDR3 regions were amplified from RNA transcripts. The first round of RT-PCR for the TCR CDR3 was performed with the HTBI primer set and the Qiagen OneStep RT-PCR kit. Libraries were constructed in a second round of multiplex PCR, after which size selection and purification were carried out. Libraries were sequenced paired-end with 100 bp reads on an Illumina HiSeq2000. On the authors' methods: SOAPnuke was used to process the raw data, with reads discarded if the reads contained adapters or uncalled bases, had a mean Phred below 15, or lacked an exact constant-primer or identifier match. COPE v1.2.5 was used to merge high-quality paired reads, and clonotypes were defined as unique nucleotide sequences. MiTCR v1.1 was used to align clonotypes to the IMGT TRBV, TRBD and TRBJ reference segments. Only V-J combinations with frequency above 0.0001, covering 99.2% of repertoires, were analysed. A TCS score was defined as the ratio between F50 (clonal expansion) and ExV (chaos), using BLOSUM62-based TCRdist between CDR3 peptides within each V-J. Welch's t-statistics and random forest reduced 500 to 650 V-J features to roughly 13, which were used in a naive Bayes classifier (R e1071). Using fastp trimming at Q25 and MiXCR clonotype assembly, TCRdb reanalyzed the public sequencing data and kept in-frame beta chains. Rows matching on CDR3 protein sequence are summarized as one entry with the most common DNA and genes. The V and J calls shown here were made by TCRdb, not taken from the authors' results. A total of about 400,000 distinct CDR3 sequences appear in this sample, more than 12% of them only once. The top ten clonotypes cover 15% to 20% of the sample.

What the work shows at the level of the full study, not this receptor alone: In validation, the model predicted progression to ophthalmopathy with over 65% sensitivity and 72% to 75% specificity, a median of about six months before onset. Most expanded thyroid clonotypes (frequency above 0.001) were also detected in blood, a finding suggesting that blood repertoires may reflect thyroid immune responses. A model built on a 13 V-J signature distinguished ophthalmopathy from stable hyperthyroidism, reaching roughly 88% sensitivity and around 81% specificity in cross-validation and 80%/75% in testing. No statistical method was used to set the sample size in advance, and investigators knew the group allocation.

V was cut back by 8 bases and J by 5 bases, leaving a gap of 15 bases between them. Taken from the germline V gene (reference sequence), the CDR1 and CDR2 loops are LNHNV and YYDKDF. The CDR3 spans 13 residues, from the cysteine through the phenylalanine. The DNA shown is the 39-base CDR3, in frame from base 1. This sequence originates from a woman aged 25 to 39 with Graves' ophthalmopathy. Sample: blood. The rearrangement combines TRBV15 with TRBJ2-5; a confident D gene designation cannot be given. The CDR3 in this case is CATQSPPRETQYF. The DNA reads TGTGCCACCCAGTCACCCCCCCGGGAGACCCAGTACTTC.